The sequence of this T cell receptor beta chain was determined in a study of control samples from healthy donors and cancer patients. Repertoires were generated with immunoSEQ multiplex PCR, while TCRdb's copy carries only in-frame clones and drops some. Here the sample spans under 200,000 clones, less than 95% being singletons. This CDR3 has 18 residues. The germline CDR1 and CDR2 sequences are MNHEY and SVGEGT. The junction had 11 bases not matched to a gene; V was cut back by 6 bases and J by 0 bases. The clonotype originates from a man aged 55 to 69 with colorectal cancer. This chain joins TRBV6-2 or TRBV6-3 and TRBJ2-6, with TRBD1 identical over 7 bases. The source material was PBMCs. CDR3 coding DNA: TGTGCCAGCAGCACCGAGACAGGGTTCAGCTCTGGGGCCAACGTCCTGACTTTC. Protein product: CASSTETGFSSGANVLTF.